This T cell receptor (beta chain) was identified during a study of T cell responses to AZD1222 COVID-19 vaccine. In the study overall: Combined were second doses at about 4 or about 12 weeks. Study-wide points: Baseline seropositivity characterized only a handful of AZD1222 recipients.

Notes on this clone: Its specificity is not known.

Profiled with immunoSEQ multiplex PCR; TCRdb holds only in-frame clones, not every one. The sample yields about 130,000 clones, 80% to 95% seen once. This receptor was identified in an adult in good health. Sample: peripheral blood, taken on day 0 of AZD1222 vaccination.

CDR3 sequence: CASSDLGTEAFF. CDR3 nucleotide sequence: TGTGCCAGCAGTGACCTGGGCACTGAAGCTTTCTTT. The rearrangement joins TRBV2 to TRBJ1-1, with unresolved D. The CDR3 spans 12 residues. Trimming cost V 3 bases and J 4 bases, with 6 bases left between them. CDR1 SNHLY and CDR2 FYNNEI come from the germline V gene.